A single sample gave rise to the 23 T cell receptor beta chains below, sequenced in a study of blood T cell repertoires in COVID-19. Repertoires were generated with immunoSEQ multiplex PCR, while TCRdb's copy carries only in-frame clones and drops some. The sample includes around 89,000 clones, 89% of them seen just once. Material for sequencing was peripheral blood. The receptor source for this set is a man between 50 and 59 years old with acute or convalescent COVID-19.

The chain recombines TRBV5-1 with TRBJ2-2; the match to TRBD2 covers 8 bases. The CDR3 is made up of 16 amino acids. CDR1 and CDR2 (germline): SGHRS, YFSETQ. J was trimmed by 4 bases and V by 4 bases; bases with no gene match: 9. CDR3 DNA sequence: TGCGCCAGCAGCCCCGGGGGGGGGCGAGTCACCGGGGAGCTGTTTTTT. Protein sequence: CASSPGGGRVTGELFF.

The CDR3 here is CASSPRQGPNQPQHF. The CDR3 DNA reads as TGTGCCAGCTCACCAAGGCAGGGGCCCAATCAGCCCCAGCATTTT. The chain couples TRBV18 to TRBJ1-5; perhaps TRBD1 as D (6 bases). Trimming removed 2 bases from V and 3 bases from J, with 11 bases in between. Looked up from germline, CDR1 is KGHSH and CDR2 is LQKENI. The CDR3 has 15 residues. Full variable domain (missing parts from reference TRBV18 and TRBJ1-5): NAGVMQNPRHLVRRRGQEARLRCSPMKGHSHVYWYRQLPEEGLKFMVYLQKENIIDESGMPKERFSAEFPKEGPSILRIQQVVRGDSAAYFCASSPRQGPNQPQHFGDGTRLSIL.

The chain joins TRBV7-9 to TRBJ1-2; D uncertain. In germline, CDR1 is SEHNR, CDR2 FQNEAQ (reference sequence). The V and J ends lost 4 bases and 1 base respectively, with 4 bases between them. The CDR3 totals 12 residues. CDR3 nucleotides: TGTGCCAGCAGCTCAAATAACTATGGCTACACCTTC. Translated: CASSSNNYGYTF.

The table lists this clone with a count of one. The V gene is TRBV7-2, the J gene TRBJ1-5; D perhaps matches TRBD1 (5 bases). Germline assignment: CDR1 SGHTA and CDR2 FQGNSA. The CDR3 length is 14 residues. Trimming left V 5 bases short and J 6 bases short, with 14 bases between. The CDR3 DNA follows: TGTGCCAGCAGCCCTAGACAGTCCAGTCAGCCCCAGCATTTT. Protein: CASSPRQSSQPQHF.

The V and J genes are TRBV6-1 and TRBJ2-1, with 12 bases identical to TRBD2. This CDR3 region has 16 residues. V shed 4 bases and J 4 bases; nucleotides not matched to a gene: 5. Germline lookup yields CDR1 MNHNS and CDR2 SASEGT. CDR3 coding DNA: TGTGCCAGCAGTGTATCTAGCGGGGGGGTTTACAATGAGCAGTTCTTC. This encodes CASSVSSGGVYNEQFF.

The chain has TRBV6-1 and TRBJ1-2, with D tentatively TRBD1 (6 bases). V was clipped by 1 base and J by 7 bases, with 7 bases between them. The CDR3 loop spans 12 amino acids. The V gene's germline CDR1 is MNHNS and CDR2 SASEGT. CDR3 sequence reads: CASSEDRAGYTF. Here the CDR3 DNA reads TGTGCCAGCAGTGAAGACAGGGCTGGCTACACCTTC.

This clone was seen just once. The V gene is TRBV2, the J gene TRBJ1-2, with 10 bases matching TRBD1. V was pared by 5 bases and J by 6 bases, with 6 bases of the junction left unmatched. Germline assignment: CDR1 SNHLY and CDR2 FYNNEI. CDR3 length: 14 residues. Written as DNA, the CDR3 is TGTGCCAGCAGTACCGGGACAGGGGCTGATGGCTACACCTTC. Protein product: CASSTGTGADGYTF.

This clone was observed a single time. J is TRBJ2-7 and V is TRBV6-1; no definite D call. There are 12 residues in the CDR3. The germline V gene encodes CDR1 MNHNS and CDR2 SASEGT. The germline V and J ends were trimmed by 5 bases and 5 bases, with 10 bases remaining between them. The CDR3 DNA follows: TGTGCCAGCAGTCCCCCAGGCCACGAGCAGTACTTC. The encoded protein is CASSPPGHEQYF.

The chain recombines TRBV6-1 with TRBJ1-4; the D is unclear. CDR3 length equals 13 residues. Trimming pared 1 base from V and 7 bases from J, leaving 7 bases between. Germline values: CDR1 MNHNS, CDR2 SASEGT. The CDR3 protein is CASSEGGIEKLFF. The CDR3 nucleotides are TGTGCCAGCAGTGAAGGAGGGATTGAAAAACTGTTTTTT.

The rearrangement links TRBV7-9 to TRBJ1-2, with 11 bases matching TRBD1. V lost 1 base to trimming and J lost 6 bases; unmatched junction nucleotides: 10. CDR1 and CDR2 from the germline V gene are SEHNR and FQNEAQ (reference sequence). The CDR3 sequence is 17 residues long. As DNA, the CDR3 is TGTGCCAGCAGCTTAGAGGCGGGGACAGGGGGGCTTCATGGCTACACCTTC. It translates to CASSLEAGTGGLHGYTF.

The rearrangement links TRBV6-5 to TRBJ1-1, with D unclear. Germline V CDR1 and CDR2: MNHEY, SVGAGI. This CDR3 has 14 residues. The germline V and J ends were trimmed by 3 bases and 2 bases, with 10 bases remaining between them. DNA for the CDR3: TGTGCCAGCAGTTATCGCGCAAGTAACACTGAAGCTTTCTTT. Protein product: CASSYRASNTEAFF.

The J gene is TRBJ2-3, the V gene TRBV5-4; 11 nucleotides agree with TRBD2. Germline lookup yields CDR1 SGHNT and CDR2 YYREEE (reference sequence). The trim removed 5 bases at V and 0 bases at J, leaving 8 bases unmatched. CDR3 size: 17 residues. CDR3 sequence reads: CASSSLGLAGSTDTQYF. The CDR3 nucleotides are TGTGCCAGCAGTTCCCTCGGACTAGCGGGTAGCACAGATACGCAGTATTTT.

The J gene is TRBJ1-6, the V gene TRBV11-3; 8 bases map to TRBD1. Germline-derived CDR1 and CDR2 are SGHNT and YENEEA. The CDR3 consists of 16 residues. Trimming cost V 2 bases and J 1 base; bases outside gene matches: 1. For the CDR3, the DNA is TGTGCCAGCAGCTTAAACAGGGGGTCCTATAATTCACCCCTCCACTTT. Residues: CASSLNRGSYNSPLHF. Drawing the rest from reference TRBV11-3 and TRBJ1-6, the complete variable domain is EAGVVQSPRYKIIEKKQPVAFWCNPISGHNTLYWYLQNLGQGPELLIRYENEEAVDDSQLPKDRFSAERLKGVDSTLKIQPAELGDSAVYLCASSLNRGSYNSPLHFGNGTRLTVT.

This clone was seen only once. V gene TRBV18 combines with J gene TRBJ1-5; 8 bases are shared with TRBD1. This CDR3 has 15 residues. From germline, CDR1 is KGHSH and CDR2 LQKENI. Losses at the gene ends were 2 bases for V and 7 bases for J; bases not matched to a gene: 7. CDR3 DNA: TGTGCCAGCTCACCAGGGACAGGACTAGGGCAGCCCCAGCATTTT. This gives the protein CASSPGTGLGQPQHF.

The gene calls are TRBV4-2 and TRBJ1-4; D might be TRBD1 (6 bases). In germline, CDR1 is LGHNA, CDR2 YNFKEQ. V was clipped by 1 base and J by 7 bases, with 16 bases between them. CDR3 length: 16 residues. CDR3 nucleotides: TGTGCCAGCAGCCAAGGACGACAGGAGACGTTTGAAAAACTGTTTTTT. This gives the protein CASSQGRQETFEKLFF.

V is TRBV5-6 and J is TRBJ2-7; TRBD1 is a possible D gene (6 bases). The germline gives CDR1 SGHDT, CDR2 YYEEEE. There are 13 residues in the CDR3. The V end lost 4 bases, the J end lost 1 base, and 9 bases lay between the germline ends. CDR3 nucleotide sequence: TGTGCCAGCAGCCGCGGACAGTCCTACGAGCAGTACGTC. This sequence encodes CASSRGQSYEQYV.

V usage is TRBV10-3 and J usage is TRBJ2-5, with no clear D. The CDR3 length is 15 residues. The V gene's germline CDR1 is ENHRY and CDR2 SYGVKD. V was trimmed by 4 bases and J by 0 bases, leaving 12 bases between them. CDR3 amino acids: CAISGSEKYQETQYF. CDR3 nucleotide sequence: TGTGCCATCAGTGGAAGTGAGAAGTACCAAGAGACCCAGTACTTC.

The V gene is TRBV2, the J gene TRBJ2-2; 8 positions agree with TRBD1. Germline V gene sequence: CDR1 SNHLY, CDR2 FYNNEI. Unmatched junction bases numbered 2, after V lost 4 bases and J lost 4 bases. The CDR3 consists of 14 residues. CDR3 amino acids: CASSGQGSTGELFF. DNA of the CDR3: TGTGCCAGCAGTGGACAGGGGAGCACCGGGGAGCTGTTTTTT.

This rearrangement joins TRBV5-4 to TRBJ1-2, with TRBD1 identical over 10 bases. The germline V gene encodes CDR1 SGHNT and CDR2 YYREEE (reference sequence). The CDR3 length is 14 residues. V was clipped by 4 bases and J by 5 bases; unmatched bases: 5. The CDR3, as DNA: TGTGCCAGCAGCCCCGGGACAGGGGCATATGGCTACACCTTC. Amino acids: CASSPGTGAYGYTF.

This clone was counted between two and nine times. The chain links TRBV2 to TRBJ1-2; tentative D call: TRBD1 (6 bases). The V end was cut by 7 bases, the J end by 2 bases, with 11 bases between. Germline CDR1 reads SNHLY; CDR2 reads FYNNEI. CDR3 size: 13 residues. As DNA, the CDR3 is TGTGCCAGCACACAGGGATGGAACTATGGCTACACCTTC. Protein: CASTQGWNYGYTF.

The V gene is TRBV2, the J gene TRBJ2-2; the D gene is possibly TRBD1 (6 bases). V was cut by 2 bases and J by 5 bases, with 6 bases left in between. CDR3 length equals 13 residues. Germline V gives CDR1 SNHLY, CDR2 FYNNEI. The CDR3 bases are TGTGCCAGCAGTGAAACAGGGACCGGGGAGCTGTTTTTT. It specifies CASSETGTGELFF.

This clone was observed once. The rearrangement uses TRBV12-3 or TRBV12-4 and TRBJ2-2; D is undetermined. Trimming took off 1 base at V and 8 bases at J, with 8 bases between the two ends. The CDR3 has 13 amino acids. CDR3 sequence: CASSLVFEGELFF. The CDR3 DNA reads as TGTGCCAGCAGTTTAGTATTTGAGGGGGAGCTGTTTTTT.

V and J are TRBV3-1 (or the pseudogene TRBV3-2) and TRBJ1-1; D uncertain. This CDR3 contains 15 residues. Trimming took 1 base from V and 4 from J, leaving 13 bases between them. Germline CDR1 and CDR2: LGHDT and YNNKEL (reference sequence). The CDR3 loop is CASSQGTGMGTEAFF. The CDR3 DNA reads TGTGCCAGCAGCCAAGGTACCGGGATGGGCACTGAAGCTTTCTTT.